The 11 T cell receptor beta chains listed next were all sequenced from one sample in a study of blood T cells in healthy people across ages. A J-beta primer mix and a sample-barcoded 5' primer were used in a second PCR of about 7 to 12 cycles. Via MiXCR, TCRdb re-called the 5' RACE reads, giving one row per CDR3 protein. The sample lists about 1.8 million distinct CDR3 sequences; about 49% were seen once. The sample was blood. Receptors were obtained from a woman in her thirties or forties in good health.

The rearrangement links TRBV5-4 to TRBJ2-3; D uncertain. Germline V gene data show CDR1 as SGHNT and CDR2 as YYREEE (reference sequence). The CDR3 is 13 amino acids. The V end was cut by 5 bases, the J end by 6 bases, with 13 bases between. This CDR3 reads CASSTPSGDTQYF. CDR3 DNA sequence: TGTGCCAGCAGTACCCCGTCTGGGGATACGCAGTATTTT. Drawing the rest from reference TRBV5-4 and TRBJ2-3, the complete variable domain is ETGVTQSPTHLIKTRGQQVTLRCSSQSGHNTVSWYQQALGQGPQFIFQYYREEENGRGNFPPRFSGLQFPNYSSELNVNALELDDSALYLCASSTPSGDTQYFGPGTRLTVL.

CDR3 nucleotides: TGCGCCAGCAGCGTCGACAGGGTTCAAGAGACCCAGTACTTC. The encoded protein is CASSVDRVQETQYF. V and J are TRBV5-1 and TRBJ2-5, with 7 bases that match TRBD1. The CDR3 has 14 amino acids. The V gene end was trimmed by 4 bases and the J gene end by 2 bases; junction bases not matched to a gene: 5. CDR1 and CDR2 (germline): SGHRS, YFSETQ.

V usage is TRBV3-1 and J usage is TRBJ1-1; D remains unclear. The V gene lost 1 base and the J gene lost 11 bases, with 14 bases spanning the gap. The CDR3 is 13 residues long. Germline V gives CDR1 LGHDT, CDR2 YNNKEL (reference sequence). This chain's CDR3 is CASSQGVGLRAFF. CDR3 DNA: TGTGCCAGCAGCCAAGGGGTCGGACTAAGGGCTTTCTTT. The whole variable domain, remainder taken from reference TRBV3-1 and TRBJ1-1, is DTAVSQTPKYLVTQMGNDKSIKCEQNLGHDTMYWYKQDSKKFLKIMFSYNNKELIINETVPNRFSPKSPDKAHLNLHINSLELGDSAVYFCASSQGVGLRAFFGQGTRLTVV.

The gene calls are TRBV5-1 and TRBJ1-2, with no clear D. Germline V CDR1 and CDR2: SGHRS, YFSETQ. This CDR3 region has 12 residues. V was trimmed by 3 bases and J by 8 bases, leaving 11 bases between them. As DNA, the CDR3 is TGCGCCAGCAGCTACTCATGGGAGGGCTACACCTTC. It specifies CASSYSWEGYTF.

Details on this clonotype: One end of the junction fails to match germline, which may point to a read error. The CDR3 protein is CAGSHPAGTLYEQYF. CDR3 nucleotide sequence: TGTGCCGGCAGCCATCCAGCGGGAACTCTCTACGAGCAGTACTTC. The chain links TRBV6-5 to TRBJ2-7; 7 bases fit TRBD2. This CDR3 has 15 amino acids. Per germline, CDR1 MNHEY and CDR2 SVGAGI.

This chain connects TRBV14 to TRBJ2-3; D is possibly TRBD2 (7 bases). Trimming shortened V by 1 base and J by 9 bases, and 14 bases separated the two germline ends. CDR1 and CDR2 from the germline V gene are SGHDN and FVKESK. The CDR3 covers 14 residues. CDR3 in amino acids: CASSQVRGAGTQYF. The CDR3 region has the DNA TGTGCCAGCAGCCAAGTACGGGGGGCGGGCACGCAGTATTTT.

This chain links TRBV7-2 with TRBJ2-3; no reliable D call. The CDR3 extends over 15 amino acids. Trimming cost V 2 bases and J 1 base, with 10 bases left between them. Germline assignment: CDR1 SGHTA and CDR2 FQGNSA. CDR3 region: CASSLNTPGTDTQYF. The CDR3 DNA is TGTGCCAGCAGCTTAAATACACCAGGCACAGATACGCAGTATTTT.

The V gene is TRBV12-3 or TRBV12-4, the J gene TRBJ2-4, with TRBD2 matching 9 bases. The DNA end lines up better with TRBJ2-5; the J call may be wrong. This CDR3 comprises 17 residues. CDR3 sequence reads: CASSLALMASGEETQYF. CDR3 in DNA: TGTGCCAGCAGTTTAGCCCTGATGGCTAGCGGGGAAGAGACCCAGTACTTC.

The rearrangement links TRBV5-5 to TRBJ1-6, with no clear D. Per the germline V gene, CDR1 is SGHKS and CDR2 is YYEKEE (reference sequence). The CDR3 sequence is 15 residues long. V was cut by 2 bases and J by 5 bases, with 11 bases left in between. The CDR3 DNA reads TGTGCCAGCAGCTTTTATGGCGGGGATAATTCACCCCTCCACTTT. This encodes CASSFYGGDNSPLHF.

The V and J genes are TRBV20-1 and TRBJ2-7, with 9 nucleotides matching TRBD1. V trimming: 5 bases; J trimming: 2 bases; junction bases outside the gene matches: 7. There are 14 residues in the CDR3. The germline V gene encodes CDR1 DFQATT and CDR2 SNEGSKA (reference sequence). CDR3 nucleotide sequence: TGCAGTGCTTGGGACAGGGTACAAACCTACGAGCAGTACTTC. This gives the protein CSAWDRVQTYEQYF.

In its sample, this clonotype was seen once. This chain uses TRBV4-1 with TRBJ2-4; tentatively, D is TRBD1 (6 bases). The last part of the DNA fits TRBJ2-7 better; the J call may be wrong. Germline CDR1 and CDR2: MGHRA and YSYEKL. The CDR3 totals 14 residues. The CDR3 loop is CASSQNRAFDEQYF. The CDR3 DNA reads as TGCGCCAGCAGCCAAAACAGGGCCTTCGACGAGCAGTACTTC.